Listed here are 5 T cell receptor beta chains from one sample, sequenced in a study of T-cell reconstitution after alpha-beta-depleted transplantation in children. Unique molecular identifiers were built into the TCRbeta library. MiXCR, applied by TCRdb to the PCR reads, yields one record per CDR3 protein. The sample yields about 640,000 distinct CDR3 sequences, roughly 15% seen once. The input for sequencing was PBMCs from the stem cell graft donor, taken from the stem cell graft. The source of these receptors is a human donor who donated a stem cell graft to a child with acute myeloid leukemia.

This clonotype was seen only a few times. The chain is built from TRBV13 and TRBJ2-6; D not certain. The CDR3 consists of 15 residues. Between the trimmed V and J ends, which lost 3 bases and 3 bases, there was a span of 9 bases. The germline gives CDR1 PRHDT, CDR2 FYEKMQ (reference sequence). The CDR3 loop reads CASSFGEVGANVLTF. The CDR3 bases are TGTGCCAGCAGCTTTGGAGAGGTTGGGGCCAACGTCCTGACTTTC.

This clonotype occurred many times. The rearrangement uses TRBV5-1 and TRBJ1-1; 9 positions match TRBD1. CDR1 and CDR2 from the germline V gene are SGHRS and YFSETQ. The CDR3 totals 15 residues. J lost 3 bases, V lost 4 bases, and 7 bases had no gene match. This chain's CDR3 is CASSPWRQGDTEAFF. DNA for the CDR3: TGCGCCAGCAGCCCCTGGCGACAGGGGGACACTGAAGCTTTCTTT.

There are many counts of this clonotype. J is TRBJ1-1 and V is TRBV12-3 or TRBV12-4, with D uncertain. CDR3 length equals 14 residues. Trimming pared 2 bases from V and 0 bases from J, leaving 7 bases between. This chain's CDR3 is CASSLNILNTEAFF. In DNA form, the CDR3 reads TGTGCCAGCAGTTTAAACATCCTGAACACTGAAGCTTTCTTT.

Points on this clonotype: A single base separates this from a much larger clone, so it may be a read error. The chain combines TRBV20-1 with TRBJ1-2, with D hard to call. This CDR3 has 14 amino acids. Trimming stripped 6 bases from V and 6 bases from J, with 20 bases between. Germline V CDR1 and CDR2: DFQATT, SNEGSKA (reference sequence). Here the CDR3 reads CSAESRGEQNGYTF. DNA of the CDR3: TGCAGTGCGGAGTCCCGCGGGGAGCAAAATGGCTACACCTTC.

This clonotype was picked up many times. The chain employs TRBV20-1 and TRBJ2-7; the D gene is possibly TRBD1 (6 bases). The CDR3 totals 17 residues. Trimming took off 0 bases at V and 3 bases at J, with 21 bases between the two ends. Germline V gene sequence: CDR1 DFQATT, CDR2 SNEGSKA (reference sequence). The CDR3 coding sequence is TGCAGTGCTAGAGATGAGGGCTCAGGGGAGACGGTCTACGAGCAGTACTTC. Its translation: CSARDEGSGETVYEQYF.